This T cell receptor beta chain was sequenced in a study of PD-L1 blockade in urothelial cancer. Specified time point: pretreatment peripheral blood. Locally advanced or metastatic urothelial carcinoma was diagnosed in the patients. The data were produced by immunoSEQ multiplex PCR, yet TCRdb's version contains in-frame clones alone and is incomplete. The table shows tens of thousands of clones, with over 75% occurring only once. As regards this clone: The antigen is not known.

Study-level results: Patients with below-median pretreatment blood clonality survived longer.

V dropped 3 bases and J dropped 7; count of bases not matched to a gene: 5. This CDR3 has 15 residues. CDR1 is KGHSH and CDR2 is LQKENI in the germline V gene. The clonotype originates from a man aged 55 to 70 with urothelial cancer. The J gene is TRBJ1-6, the V gene TRBV18; 8 positions agree with TRBD1. The sample here was PBMCs, taken around atezolizumab (anti-PD-L1) treatment. In nucleotides, the CDR3 is TGTGCCAGCTCACCTCTCGGACAGGGAAATTCACCCCTCCACTTT. Its translation is CASSPLGQGNSPLHF.